Below are 28 T cell receptor beta chains sequenced from a single sample in a study of control samples from healthy donors and cancer patients. Only in-frame clones appear in the TCRdb table, and some are missing; sequencing was by immunoSEQ multiplex PCR. Altogether around 180,000 clones are present, more than 85% being singletons, with the ten largest covering roughly 2%. The sequenced material came from blood. The source of these receptors is a woman in her thirties or forties in good health.

The chain recombines TRBV10-3 with TRBJ1-2; TRBD1 matches 8 bases. With 2 bases clipped from V and 6 bases from J, the junction kept 8 bases outside the gene matches. Germline CDR1 and CDR2: ENHRY and SYGVKD. CDR3 length equals 15 residues. Here the CDR3 DNA reads TGTGCCATCAGTGAGAAATTTCAGGGGGCGGATGGCTACACCTTC. As protein: CAISEKFQGADGYTF.

V usage is TRBV5-1 and J usage is TRBJ2-7; 7 bases are a match to TRBD1. After removal of 1 base from V and 4 bases from J, the junction contained 8 bases not matched to a gene. The length of the CDR3 is 15 residues. CDR1 and CDR2 from the germline V gene are SGHRS and YFSETQ. CDR3 sequence: CASSLWRQGTYEQYF. CDR3 in DNA: TGCGCCAGCAGCTTGTGGCGACAGGGCACATACGAGCAGTACTTC.

The chain is built from TRBV5-6 and TRBJ2-7; possibly TRBD1 or TRBD2 for D (5 bases each). The germline V gene encodes CDR1 SGHDT and CDR2 YYEEEE. V lost 4 bases and J lost 0, with 8 bases in between. The CDR3 consists of 13 residues. The CDR3 is CASSPGPSYEQYF. As DNA, the CDR3 is TGTGCCAGCAGCCCGGGGCCCTCCTACGAGCAGTACTTC.

The CDR3 loop reads CATSDPDSSTSGLISSETQYF. CDR3 bases: TGTGCCACCAGTGACCCCGACAGCAGTACCTCCGGCCTCATCAGCTCAGAGACCCAGTACTTC. The chain recombines TRBV24-1 with TRBJ2-5; a possible D gene is TRBD1 (5 bases). Germline CDR1 and CDR2: KGHDR and SFDVKD. Trimming cost V 4 bases and J 4 bases, with 33 bases left between them. The CDR3 loop spans 21 amino acids.

The rearrangement joins TRBV5-8 to TRBJ1-5, with a weak D call TRBD1 (5 bases). The V end was cut by 0 bases, the J end by 1 base, with 11 bases between. This CDR3 comprises 16 residues. Germline CDR1 reads SGHTS; CDR2 reads YDEGEE. The CDR3 nucleotides are TGTGCCAGCAGCTTGGGGCAGGGCCTCAGCAATCAGCCCCAGCATTTT. Protein: CASSLGQGLSNQPQHF.

The chain employs TRBV5-4 and TRBJ2-1; tentatively, D is TRBD1 (7 bases). The CDR3 contains 16 residues. The germline V gene has CDR1 SGHNT and CDR2 YYREEE (reference sequence). V was trimmed by 3 bases and J by 6 bases, leaving 19 bases between them. In DNA, the CDR3 is TGTGCCAGCAGCTCCCGAACCAGGGGGGCCTCCAATGAGCAGTTCTTC. Translation: CASSSRTRGASNEQFF.

The chain has TRBV5-4 and TRBJ2-7, with 8 bases fitting TRBD1. CDR1 is SGHNT and CDR2 is YYREEE in the germline V gene (reference sequence). This CDR3 has 12 residues. Trimming at V came to 7 bases and at J to 5 bases, leaving 5 bases not matched to a gene. The chain's CDR3 is CASASTGDEQYF. The DNA for the CDR3 is TGTGCCAGCGCCTCGACAGGGGACGAGCAGTACTTC.

V is TRBV3-1 (or the pseudogene TRBV3-2) and J is TRBJ2-1; D unclear. V lost 2 bases and J lost 4, with 6 bases in between. The CDR3 runs 13 residues. Germline loops: CDR1 LGHDT, CDR2 YNNKEL (reference sequence). For the CDR3, the DNA is TGTGCCAGCAGCCAATATAAATACAATGAGCAGTTCTTC. Protein: CASSQYKYNEQFF.

The chain is built from TRBV7-8 and TRBJ2-6; D tentatively fits TRBD1 or TRBD2 (5 bases each). Germline lookup yields CDR1 SGHVS and CDR2 FQNEAQ. The length of the CDR3 is 15 residues. V was trimmed by 8 bases and J by 6 bases, leaving 17 bases between them. CDR3 sequence (DNA): TGTGCCAGCGGGCGCTGGGGGTCAGAGGCCAACGTCCTGACTTTC. This gives the protein CASGRWGSEANVLTF.

There are a few counts of this clone. The rearrangement uses TRBV4-1 and TRBJ1-5; D is undetermined. Looked up from germline, CDR1 is MGHRA and CDR2 is YSYEKL. CDR3 size: 14 residues. The ends were cut back, 0 bases at V and 7 bases at J, with 10 bases in the middle. In nucleotides, the CDR3 is TGCGCCAGCAGCCAAGATACGGCTTACCAGCCCCAGCATTTT. It yields the protein CASSQDTAYQPQHF.

This rearrangement joins TRBV9 to TRBJ2-1, with unresolved D. The length of the CDR3 is 15 residues. V was pared by 0 bases and J by 0 bases, with 7 bases between. Germline assignment: CDR1 SGDLS and CDR2 YYNGEE. The CDR3 is CASSVGLSSYNEQFF. The CDR3 DNA sequence: TGTGCCAGCAGCGTAGGGCTGAGCTCCTACAATGAGCAGTTCTTC.

The sample holds one count of this clone. The chain is built from TRBV5-1 and TRBJ2-1, with 10 bases that match TRBD2. The CDR3 sequence is 15 residues long. Germline V gene data show CDR1 as SGHRS and CDR2 as YFSETQ. The trim removed 3 bases at V and 6 bases at J, leaving 6 bases unmatched. The CDR3 loop is CASSSRAGGPNEQFF. CDR3 in DNA: TGCGCCAGCAGCTCTCGAGCGGGGGGGCCCAATGAGCAGTTCTTC.

The rearrangement uses TRBV7-3 and TRBJ2-5; D uncertain. The germline V and J ends were trimmed by 4 bases and 5 bases, with 11 bases remaining between them. This CDR3 has 13 residues. Germline V gene sequence: CDR1 SGHTA, CDR2 FQGTGA. CDR3 in DNA: TGTGCCAGCAGCTCCGGGCCTCGGGAGACCCAGTACTTC. Translated: CASSSGPRETQYF.

The chain employs TRBV12-3 or TRBV12-4 and TRBJ1-1; a possible D gene is TRBD1 (6 bases). This CDR3 contains 13 residues. The V and J ends lost 5 bases and 3 bases respectively, with 10 bases between them. CDR3 bases: TGTGCCAGCAGTCCAACAGGGCACACTGAAGCTTTCTTT. It codes for CASSPTGHTEAFF.

V is TRBV5-1 and J is TRBJ2-7; D gene ambiguous. V was trimmed by 4 bases and J by 0 bases, leaving 8 bases between them. CDR1 and CDR2 (germline): SGHRS, YFSETQ. This CDR3 region has 13 residues. This chain's CDR3 is CASSLRLSYEQYF. The CDR3 nucleotides are TGCGCCAGCAGCCTGCGCCTCTCCTACGAGCAGTACTTC.

The CDR3 spells CASEDRGFPGTQYF. CDR3 sequence (DNA): TGTGCCAGCGAGGACAGGGGGTTCCCAGGGACCCAGTACTTC. The chain joins TRBV13 to TRBJ2-5; 10 bases agree with TRBD1. Trimming removed 8 bases from V and 7 bases from J; junction bases left unmatched: 10. The CDR3 loop spans 14 amino acids. CDR1 PRHDT and CDR2 FYEKMQ come from the germline V gene (reference sequence).

The V call is TRBV5-5, the J call TRBJ1-1, with 7 bases matching TRBD1. CDR3 length equals 14 residues. Germline CDR1 and CDR2: SGHKS and YYEKEE (reference sequence). J gave up 0 bases and V 5 bases, and 4 bases lay outside the gene matches. CDR3 residues: CASSRGTVNTEAFF. Here the CDR3 DNA reads TGTGCCAGCAGTCGGGGGACAGTGAACACTGAAGCTTTCTTT.

V and J are TRBV27 and TRBJ1-1; D remains ambiguous. Trimming took 5 bases from V and 11 from J, leaving 15 bases between them. Germline-derived CDR1 and CDR2 are MNHEY and SMNVEV (reference sequence). CDR3 length: 12 amino acids. The DNA for the CDR3 is TGTGCCAGCAGTAGCTCTATGGTTACGGCTTTCTTT. It translates to CASSSSMVTAFF.

This chain joins TRBV18 and TRBJ2-7, with 7 bases matching TRBD1. J gave up 6 bases and V 4 bases, and 9 bases lay outside the gene matches. The CDR3 consists of 14 residues. Germline V gives CDR1 KGHSH, CDR2 LQKENI. CDR3 bases: TGTGCCAGCTCACACGCGACAGGGAAAGGCGAGCAGTACTTC. Its translation: CASSHATGKGEQYF.

In its sample, this clone was seen once. The V gene is TRBV11-2, the J gene TRBJ2-7; perhaps D is TRBD1 or TRBD2 (6 bases each). The CDR3 length is 14 residues. Trimming shortened V by 3 bases and J by 5 bases, and 14 bases separated the two germline ends. Germline V gene lookup returns CDR1 SGHAT and CDR2 FQNNGV. The CDR3 protein is CASSFRGLSDEQYF. The CDR3 nucleotides are TGTGCCAGCAGCTTCCGGGGGCTTAGCGACGAGCAGTACTTC. The complete variable domain, with remaining parts taken from reference TRBV11-2 and TRBJ2-7, reads EAGVAQSPRYKIIEKRQSVAFWCNPISGHATLYWYQQILGQGPKLLIQFQNNGVVDDSQLPKDRFSAERLKGVDSTLKIQPAKLEDSAVYLCASSFRGLSDEQYFGPGTRLTVT.

V is TRBV5-6 and J is TRBJ1-2; tentative D call: TRBD1 (5 bases). Germline V gene data show CDR1 as SGHDT and CDR2 as YYEEEE. V gave up 1 base and J gave up 5 bases, with 18 bases separating them. The CDR3 has 16 residues. The CDR3 region is CASSLRETGHIYGYTF. CDR3 in DNA: TGTGCCAGCAGCTTGAGGGAGACCGGACACATATATGGCTACACCTTC.

This clone is a singleton in its sample. Mismatch with germline at one junction end may stem from a read error. The V and J genes are TRBV18 and TRBJ1-1; D may be TRBD1 (6 bases). Germline V gene lookup returns CDR1 KGHSH and CDR2 LQKENI. This CDR3 has 15 residues. The CDR3 nucleotides are TGTGTCAGCTCACCCCAACAGGGAGAGAACACTGAAGCTTTCTTT. This encodes CVSSPQQGENTEAFF.

The chain uses TRBV5-4 and TRBJ1-2, with no clear D. The V end lost 5 bases, the J end lost 0 bases, and 11 bases lay between the germline ends. Germline loops: CDR1 SGHNT, CDR2 YYREEE (reference sequence). This CDR3 spans 14 amino acids. The CDR3 here is CASSHGPSNYGYTF. CDR3 nucleotides: TGTGCCAGCAGTCACGGGCCCTCTAACTATGGCTACACCTTC.

The V call is TRBV12-3 or TRBV12-4, the J call TRBJ2-3, with D maybe TRBD1 (5 bases). CDR3 length: 12 amino acids. Trimming removed 3 bases at V and 8 bases at J, with 9 bases between. Here the CDR3 reads CASSLTQGTQYF. The DNA for the CDR3 is TGTGCCAGCAGTTTGACCCAGGGTACGCAGTATTTT.

This chain uses TRBV5-1 with TRBJ1-6; D unclear. The CDR3 sequence is 13 residues long. V was shortened by 1 base and J by 8 bases, with 7 bases between the two germline ends. Germline lookup yields CDR1 SGHRS and CDR2 YFSETQ. The CDR3 coding sequence is TGCGCCAGCAGCTTGAAAAGGGATTCACCCCTCCACTTT. It yields the protein CASSLKRDSPLHF.

This chain joins TRBV13 and TRBJ2-7; 9 nucleotides match TRBD1. This CDR3 spans 15 amino acids. With 4 bases clipped from V and 3 bases from J, the junction kept 7 bases outside the gene matches. Germline CDR1 PRHDT, CDR2 FYEKMQ (reference sequence). This chain's CDR3 is CASSSRDREVYEQYF. The CDR3 coding sequence is TGTGCCAGCAGCTCCCGGGACAGGGAGGTCTACGAGCAGTACTTC.

The genes are TRBV28 and TRBJ1-4; 9 bases map to TRBD1. The CDR3 sequence is 17 residues long. V trimming: 4 bases; J trimming: 1 base; junction bases outside the gene matches: 7. Germline values: CDR1 MDHEN, CDR2 SYDVKM. CDR3: CASSSLLTGGTNEKLFF. The CDR3 region has the DNA TGTGCCAGCAGTTCCTTATTGACAGGGGGAACTAATGAAAAACTGTTTTTT. Based on the CDR3 plus reference TRBV28 and TRBJ1-4, the full variable domain is DVKVTQSSRYLVKRTGEKVFLECVQDMDHENMFWYRQDPGLGLRLIYFSYDVKMKEKGDIPEGYSVSREKKERFSLILESASTNQTSMYLCASSSLLTGGTNEKLFFGSGTQLSVL.

This rearrangement joins TRBV13 to TRBJ2-7; 10 bases fit TRBD1. CDR1 PRHDT and CDR2 FYEKMQ come from the germline V gene (reference sequence). The CDR3 is made up of 14 amino acids. The junction had 3 bases not matched to a gene; V was cut back by 5 bases and J by 2 bases. Here the CDR3 DNA reads TGTGCCAGCAGCCGGGACAGGGGCACCTACGAGCAGTACTTC. It is translated as CASSRDRGTYEQYF.